The source of this T cell receptor beta chain is a study of cytomegalovirus exposure and HLA in healthy donors. The study, taken as a whole, reports: A missense variant in DCLRE1C was later tied to TCR beta V- and J-gene trimming.

The PCR used 60 Vbeta and 13 Jbeta primers. Original data processing: About 11 million of the 80 million or so unique TCR beta chains counted in a later analysis were shared. Data came from immunoSEQ multiplex PCR; TCRdb stores just in-frame clones and leaves some out. V, J and clone size were drawn from that table, and D and trimming were deduced from the DNA. The data contain 100,000 to 150,000 clones, 70% to 85% of them singletons. The length of the CDR3 is 12 residues. Germline CDR1 and CDR2: MDHEN and SYDVKM. V lost 5 bases and J 4 bases, leaving 9 bases between the germline ends. In the case of this clone: Its target is unknown.

All the people who gave samples were healthy bone marrow donors. When sampled, the donors appeared nominally healthy, though they likely had unrecorded immune exposures. The sample comprised PBMCs. The receptor comes from a male donor in good health and CMV-seropositive. The chain carries TRBV28 and TRBJ2-7; a possible D gene is TRBD2 (6 bases). As DNA, the CDR3 is TGTGCCAGCAGTATGGGACTTTACGAGCAGTACTTC. It is translated as CASSMGLYEQYF.